This T cell receptor beta chain emerged from a study of T cell responses to AZD1222 COVID-19 vaccine. Generated by immunoSEQ multiplex PCR, the TCRdb table keeps only in-frame clones and is missing some. The profile shows roughly 150,000 clones, 70% to 90% of them singletons. There are 13 residues in the CDR3. Per the germline V gene, CDR1 is MDHEN and CDR2 is SYDVKM. The ends lost 5 bases at V and 8 bases at J; junction bases unmatched: 5. The rearrangement joins TRBV28 to TRBJ2-1, with 8 positions matching TRBD2. The receptor comes from an adult in good health. Sequenced material: peripheral blood, taken on day 0 of AZD1222 vaccination. The CDR3 DNA sequence: TGTGCCAGCAGTCGAGCGGGAGCCGATGAGCAGTTCTTC. Its translation: CASSRAGADEQFF. Full variable domain (rest looked up from reference TRBV28 and TRBJ2-1): DVKVTQSSRYLVKRTGEKVFLECVQDMDHENMFWYRQDPGLGLRLIYFSYDVKMKEKGDIPEGYSVSREKKERFSLILESASTNQTSMYLCASSRAGADEQFFGPGTRLTVL.